A few counts support the clone carrying this T cell receptor (beta chain). V lost 6 bases to trimming and J lost 0 bases, with 11 bases between them. This CDR3 has 14 amino acids. CDR1 is MNHEY and CDR2 is SMNVEV in the germline V gene (reference sequence). The data were taken from a study of blood T cell repertoires in COVID-19. For the study at large: Samples came from the United States, Italy and Spain, spanning acute and convalescent COVID-19. Nucleic acid was either cDNA or gDNA, and it came from T cells, B-cell-depleted T cells, or PBMCs.

In the original analysis: It was from reference gene primer amplification that nucleated cell counts were estimated. Assay used: immunoSEQ multiplex PCR; TCRdb lists only in-frame clones, some missing. V and J calls and clone size are those listed in that table; D and trimming were worked out from the DNA. The repertoire holds around 61,000 clones, with around 80% as singletons. The TCR originated in an older man with acute or convalescent COVID-19. Input material: peripheral blood. The rearrangement links TRBV27 to TRBJ1-1; D ambiguous. This CDR3 reads CASRTTVMNTEAFF. CDR3 DNA sequence: TGTGCCAGCAGGACCACAGTCATGAACACTGAAGCTTTCTTT.